This T cell receptor beta chain was sequenced for a study of cytomegalovirus exposure and HLA in healthy donors (TCRdb year 2017). About the full investigation: According to a later analysis, the roughly 130 validation repertoires were produced on the same platform as the 666 repertoires of the first cohort. The study aimed to test whether cataloging public T cell receptors could reveal signatures of past pathogen exposure. In addition to the first cohort of about 650 subjects, a separate validation cohort of 100 to 150 different subjects was used. The study combined high-throughput TCR immunosequencing, statistical association of individual TCRs with disease status, and machine learning to predict cytomegalovirus infection status.

The library was generated by the immunoSEQ multiplex PCR assay. The authors' pipeline ran thus. A statistical classification framework was built for diagnosing cytomegalovirus status from the catalog of TCR beta chain sequences. In TCRdb, the immuneACCESS table is reduced to in-frame sequences with V and J assigned. These tables do not hold every clone; where another copy was compared, an unresolved V gene accounts for under half, and the others remain unexplained. V and J calls and clone size are copied from that table; D and trimming were computed from the DNA. The sample table holds 150,000 to 200,000 clones, of which about 84% were seen once. The ten largest clones capture roughly 1.5% of the sample. The CDR3 contains 14 residues, cysteine and phenylalanine counted. Just CDR3 DNA is preserved here, 42 bases in frame from base 1. At the junction V is shortened by 0 bases and J by 5 bases; bases outside the gene matches: 0. CDR1 and CDR2 (MNHEY, SMNVEV) derive from the germline V gene (reference sequence).

Overall study outcomes, separate from this receptor: According to the authors, the approach could potentially be generalized to other disease states and immunological phenotypes. In vitro tests confirmed that three of the cytomegalovirus-associated TCR beta chains recognize cytomegalovirus antigens. Cytomegalovirus status was reported to be diagnosed by the classifier with high specificity and sensitivity in both the original and validation cohorts. A later analysis lacked HLA typing for the validation cohort, so it scored co-occurrence in that cohort across all 120 or so repertoires. A total of roughly 160 TCR beta chains were listed by the study as associated with cytomegalovirus. Most TCR sequences were seen in very few donors, while some public TCRs were found in many individuals. In a later analysis, TCRs clustered in the first cohort were found to also tend to co-occur in the 120 or so validation repertoires, with 94% of cluster scores above 0.

On this clone itself: What this receptor recognizes is not known. The input lacks base qualities; no much larger clone sits a single base away.

Donors formed part of the validation cohort, which comprised 95 to 150 subjects and was distinct from the first cohort of 666 subjects. The rearrangement joined TRBV27 to TRBJ2-5; a stretch of 10 junction bases matches TRBD2. The sample comprised PBMCs. This clonotype was obtained from a young woman in good health and CMV-seronegative. The CDR3: CASSLSSGGETQYF. The bases are TGTGCCAGCAGTTTATCTAGCGGGGGGGAGACCCAGTACTTC.